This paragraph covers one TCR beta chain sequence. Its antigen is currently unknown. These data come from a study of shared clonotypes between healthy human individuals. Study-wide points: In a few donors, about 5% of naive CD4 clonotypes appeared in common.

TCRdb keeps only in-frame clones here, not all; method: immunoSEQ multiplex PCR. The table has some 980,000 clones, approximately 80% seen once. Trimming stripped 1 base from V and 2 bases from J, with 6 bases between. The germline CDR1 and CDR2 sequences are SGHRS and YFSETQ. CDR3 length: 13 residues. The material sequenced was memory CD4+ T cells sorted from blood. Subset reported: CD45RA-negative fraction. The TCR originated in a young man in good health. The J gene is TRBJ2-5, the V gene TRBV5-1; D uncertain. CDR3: CASSLTNQETQYF. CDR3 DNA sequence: TGCGCCAGCAGCTTGACGAATCAAGAGACCCAGTACTTC. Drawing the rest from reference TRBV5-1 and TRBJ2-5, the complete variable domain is KAGVTQTPRYLIKTRGQQVTLSCSPISGHRSVSWYQQTPGQGLQFLFEYFSETQRNKGNFPGRFSGRQFSNSRSEMNVSTLELGDSALYLCASSLTNQETQYFGPGTRLLVL.